A selection of T cell receptor beta chains follows, all from one sample in a study of T cells after posttransplantation cyclophosphamide. Measured with immunoSEQ multiplex PCR; TCRdb has only the in-frame clones, and not every one. This sample has 50,000 to 60,000 clones, with approximately 94% found just once. Sequencing input: PBMCs. These receptors were obtained from a woman in her twenties or thirties in good health and a related stem cell transplant donor. Both conserved end residues are part of each CDR3. A D gene is named only where the DNA matches it firmly. The size field is filled for only some rows; it gives once, few, many or a size class.

d_gene: TRBD1
j_gene: TRBJ1-4
abundance: -
v_gene: TRBV28
CDR3nt: TGTGCCAGCAGCCCGGGACAGGGGAAAGGAAAACTGTTTTTT
CDR3aa: CASSPGQGKGKLFF

d_gene: TRBD2
j_gene: TRBJ2-5
abundance: once
v_gene: TRBV7-7
CDR3nt: TGTGCCAGCAGCTTAGGAGTTAGCGGGGGGCCACGAGAGACCCAGTACTTC
CDR3aa: CASSLGVSGGPRETQYF

d_gene: -
j_gene: TRBJ1-1
abundance: -
v_gene: TRBV7-8
CDR3nt: TGTGCCAGCAGCCCCTCGGCGTCGGGGGAAGCTTTCTTT
CDR3aa: CASSPSASGEAFF

d_gene: -
j_gene: TRBJ2-3
abundance: -
v_gene: TRBV5-4
CDR3nt: TGTGCCAGCAGCTGGGGCGATACGCAGTATTTT
CDR3aa: CASSWGDTQYF

d_gene: TRBD2
j_gene: TRBJ2-1
abundance: -
v_gene: TRBV5-4
CDR3nt: TGTGCCAGCAGCCCCCCAAAGCGGGGGGGGAGCTCCTACAATGAGCAGTTCTTC
CDR3aa: CASSPPKRGGSSYNEQFF

d_gene: -
j_gene: TRBJ1-1
abundance: once
v_gene: TRBV9
CDR3nt: TGTGCCAGCAGCGATCGACAGGCAAGTCAACCCTCATTCACTGAAGCTTTCTTT
CDR3aa: CASSDRQASQPSFTEAFF

d_gene: -
j_gene: TRBJ2-7
abundance: -
v_gene: TRBV7-2
CDR3nt: TGTGCCAGCAGCTTCACGGGGGGCGTTATCTACGAGCAGTACTTC
CDR3aa: CASSFTGGVIYEQYF

d_gene: -
j_gene: TRBJ2-1
abundance: -
v_gene: TRBV2
CDR3nt: TGTGCCAGCAGTCCAAACAATGAGCAGTTCTTC
CDR3aa: CASSPNNEQFF

d_gene: TRBD1
j_gene: TRBJ2-5
abundance: -
v_gene: TRBV7-7
CDR3nt: TGTGCCAGCAGCCGGACAGGGGGCGAAGAGACCCAGTACTTC
CDR3aa: CASSRTGGEETQYF

d_gene: -
j_gene: TRBJ1-2
abundance: once
v_gene: TRBV21-1
CDR3nt: TGTGCCAGCAGTCCAAACTATGGCTACACCTTC
CDR3aa: CASSPNYGYTF

d_gene: -
j_gene: TRBJ1-2
abundance: -
v_gene: TRBV6-5
CDR3nt: TGTGCCAGCAGTCCAGGGGCCTATGGCTACACCTTC
CDR3aa: CASSPGAYGYTF

d_gene: -
j_gene: TRBJ1-3
abundance: -
v_gene: TRBV30
CDR3nt: TGTGCCTGGAGACCCGGACAGTACTCTGGAAACACCATATATTTT
CDR3aa: CAWRPGQYSGNTIYF

d_gene: TRBD1
j_gene: TRBJ1-2
abundance: -
v_gene: TRBV5-6
CDR3nt: TGTGCCAGCAGTGGGCCGGCAGGGGGCGGCGGCTACACCTTC
CDR3aa: CASSGPAGGGGYTF

d_gene: TRBD1
j_gene: TRBJ1-2
abundance: -
v_gene: TRBV5-5
CDR3nt: TGTGCCAGCAGCTTATTTACAGGGGACTATGGCTACACCTTC
CDR3aa: CASSLFTGDYGYTF

d_gene: -
j_gene: TRBJ2-2
abundance: -
v_gene: TRBV4-1
CDR3nt: TGCGCCAGCAGCCCTTGGAGCGGGGAGCTGTTTTTT
CDR3aa: CASSPWSGELFF

d_gene: TRBD1
j_gene: TRBJ2-7
abundance: -
v_gene: TRBV27
CDR3nt: TGTGCCAGCAGTTTCCTGAAGGGACAGACCTACGAGCAGTACTTC
CDR3aa: CASSFLKGQTYEQYF

d_gene: -
j_gene: TRBJ1-2
abundance: -
v_gene: TRBV7-2
CDR3nt: TGTGCCAGCAGCAGACAAAGGGAGAGCTATGGCTACACCTTC
CDR3aa: CASSRQRESYGYTF

d_gene: TRBD1
j_gene: TRBJ1-1
abundance: -
v_gene: TRBV6-1
CDR3nt: TGTGCCAGCAGTGTCCGGGACAGCGTTATGAACACTGAAGCTTTCTTT
CDR3aa: CASSVRDSVMNTEAFF

d_gene: TRBD1
j_gene: TRBJ2-3
abundance: -
v_gene: TRBV7-2
CDR3nt: TGTGCCAGCAGCTCACGGGACAGGGTGACAGATACGCAGTATTTT
CDR3aa: CASSSRDRVTDTQYF

d_gene: TRBD1
j_gene: TRBJ2-3
abundance: -
v_gene: TRBV9
CDR3nt: TGTGCCAGCAGCCCGTGGACAGGGGTATCAGATACGCAGTATTTT
CDR3aa: CASSPWTGVSDTQYF

d_gene: -
j_gene: TRBJ1-5
abundance: -
v_gene: TRBV2
CDR3nt: TGTGCCAGCAGGGACAGTCATAGCAATCAGCCCCAGCATTTT
CDR3aa: CASRDSHSNQPQHF

d_gene: TRBD2
j_gene: TRBJ2-1
abundance: once
v_gene: TRBV27
CDR3nt: TGTGCCAGCAGTGGACTAGCGGGGGGGGTAAGTAATGACAATGAGCAGTTCTTC
CDR3aa: CASSGLAGGVSNDNEQFF

d_gene: -
j_gene: TRBJ1-5
abundance: -
v_gene: TRBV19
CDR3nt: TGTGCCAGTAAAGTCCAACAGGCCTACAATCAGCCCCAGCATTTT
CDR3aa: CASKVQQAYNQPQHF

d_gene: TRBD1
j_gene: TRBJ1-5
abundance: -
v_gene: TRBV11-1
CDR3nt: TGTGCCAGCAGCTTGGACAGGACCAATCAGCCCCAGCATTTT
CDR3aa: CASSLDRTNQPQHF

d_gene: -
j_gene: TRBJ2-7
abundance: -
v_gene: TRBV27
CDR3nt: TGTGCCAGCAGCCCGCAGGAACCCTACGAGCAGTACTTC
CDR3aa: CASSPQEPYEQYF

d_gene: TRBD1
j_gene: TRBJ1-1
abundance: -
v_gene: TRBV4-3
CDR3nt: TGCGCCAGCAGCCCTTGGACAGGGGAGAACACTGAAGCTTTCTTT
CDR3aa: CASSPWTGENTEAFF

d_gene: -
j_gene: TRBJ2-3
abundance: -
v_gene: TRBV6-5
CDR3nt: TGTGCCAGCAGTTACTCGGGGCGTGGGACAGATACGCAGTATTTT
CDR3aa: CASSYSGRGTDTQYF

d_gene: -
j_gene: TRBJ2-2
abundance: -
v_gene: TRBV12-5
CDR3nt: TGTGCTAGTGGTTTATCCCCGTGGAACACCGGGGAGCTGTTTTTT
CDR3aa: CASGLSPWNTGELFF

d_gene: -
j_gene: TRBJ1-2
abundance: -
v_gene: TRBV2
CDR3nt: TGTGCCAGCAGTGAGTTAGGCAGGGTCGGCTACACCTTC
CDR3aa: CASSELGRVGYTF

d_gene: -
j_gene: TRBJ2-1
abundance: -
v_gene: TRBV7-9
CDR3nt: TGTGCCAGCAGTCTAGCGTACAATGAGCAGTTCTTC
CDR3aa: CASSLAYNEQFF

d_gene: -
j_gene: TRBJ2-2
abundance: -
v_gene: TRBV5-6
CDR3nt: TGTGCCAGCAGCCCCGGAGGACCCCCCCTGGACACCGGGGAGCTGTTTTTT
CDR3aa: CASSPGGPPLDTGELFF

d_gene: -
j_gene: TRBJ1-6
abundance: -
v_gene: TRBV5-6
CDR3nt: TGTGCCAGCAGCTTTGTCGGGGGGTCCTATAATTCACCCCTCCACTTT
CDR3aa: CASSFVGGSYNSPLHF

d_gene: TRBD1
j_gene: TRBJ2-2
abundance: -
v_gene: TRBV6-1
CDR3nt: TGTGCCGGATGGGACAGGGCGAACACCGGGGAGCTGTTTTTT
CDR3aa: CAGWDRANTGELFF

d_gene: -
j_gene: TRBJ1-3
abundance: -
v_gene: TRBV4-1
CDR3nt: TGCGCCAGCAGCCAAGACCCGGCTGGAAACACCATATATTTT
CDR3aa: CASSQDPAGNTIYF

d_gene: -
j_gene: TRBJ1-6
abundance: few
v_gene: TRBV5-1
CDR3nt: TGCGCCAGCAGCCCGGGACAAATCGATTCACCCCTCCACTTT
CDR3aa: CASSPGQIDSPLHF

d_gene: -
j_gene: TRBJ2-3
abundance: -
v_gene: TRBV19
CDR3nt: TGTGCCAGTAGTCCCCAGGGTTTTGCCACAGATACGCAGTATTTT
CDR3aa: CASSPQGFATDTQYF

d_gene: -
j_gene: TRBJ2-5
abundance: -
v_gene: TRBV5-6
CDR3nt: TGTGCCAGCAGCTTGCCCACACACCAAGAGACCCAGTACTTC
CDR3aa: CASSLPTHQETQYF

d_gene: -
j_gene: TRBJ1-1
abundance: -
v_gene: TRBV12-5
CDR3nt: TGTGCTAGTGGTCCCGGTATGGGAGTACACACTGAAGCTTTCTTT
CDR3aa: CASGPGMGVHTEAFF

d_gene: TRBD1
j_gene: TRBJ1-2
abundance: -
v_gene: TRBV4-1
CDR3nt: TGCGCCAGCAGCCAAGGGTTGAGGGGGCGCGTGAATGGCTACACCTTC
CDR3aa: CASSQGLRGRVNGYTF

d_gene: -
j_gene: TRBJ2-3
abundance: -
v_gene: TRBV7-3
CDR3nt: TGTGCCAGCAGCTCACTAGGAGATACGCAGTATTTT
CDR3aa: CASSSLGDTQYF

d_gene: TRBD1
j_gene: TRBJ1-5
abundance: -
v_gene: TRBV7-2
CDR3nt: TGTGCCAGCAGCTACGGGACAGGGGGTAGCAATCAGCCCCAGCATTTT
CDR3aa: CASSYGTGGSNQPQHF

d_gene: TRBD2
j_gene: TRBJ2-2
abundance: -
v_gene: TRBV30
CDR3nt: TGTGCCTGGACCTGGGGGCTAGCGGGGAGGGCCGGGGAGCTGTTTTTT
CDR3aa: CAWTWGLAGRAGELFF

d_gene: -
j_gene: TRBJ2-5
abundance: -
v_gene: TRBV7-9
CDR3nt: TGTGCCAGCAGCTTACTCCGGCAGGGGAAGGGAGAGACCCAGTACTTC
CDR3aa: CASSLLRQGKGETQYF

d_gene: TRBD1
j_gene: TRBJ1-1
abundance: -
v_gene: TRBV30
CDR3nt: TGTGCCTGGAGTGACAGGGGGGACACTGAAGCTTTCTTT
CDR3aa: CAWSDRGDTEAFF

d_gene: TRBD1
j_gene: TRBJ2-7
abundance: -
v_gene: TRBV2
CDR3nt: TGTGCCAGCGAGACAGGGAGTTACGAGCAGTACTTC
CDR3aa: CASETGSYEQYF

d_gene: -
j_gene: TRBJ1-1
abundance: -
v_gene: TRBV19
CDR3nt: TGTGCCAGTAGTATCTACAGGGAGACTGAAGCTTTCTTT
CDR3aa: CASSIYRETEAFF

d_gene: TRBD2
j_gene: TRBJ2-1
abundance: -
v_gene: TRBV30
CDR3nt: TGTGCCTGGAGTGCAACTAGCGGGGGTCACAATGAGCAGTTCTTC
CDR3aa: CAWSATSGGHNEQFF

d_gene: TRBD1
j_gene: TRBJ1-2
abundance: -
v_gene: TRBV28
CDR3nt: TGTGCCAGCAGTTTCGACAGGGGGCAAGGTGGCTACACCTTC
CDR3aa: CASSFDRGQGGYTF

d_gene: -
j_gene: TRBJ1-4
abundance: once
v_gene: TRBV14
CDR3nt: TGTGCCAGCAGACCCGGGACAATTGGAAAACTGTTTTTT
CDR3aa: CASRPGTIGKLFF

d_gene: -
j_gene: TRBJ2-1
abundance: once
v_gene: TRBV19
CDR3nt: TGTGCCAGTAGTGGTTGGGACTCCCCACGGGGGAATGAGCAGTTCTTC
CDR3aa: CASSGWDSPRGNEQFF

d_gene: -
j_gene: TRBJ2-2
abundance: -
v_gene: TRBV5-4
CDR3nt: TGTGCCAGCAGCTTGGTAGCAGGGGCCGGGGAGCTGTTTTTT
CDR3aa: CASSLVAGAGELFF

d_gene: -
j_gene: TRBJ1-2
abundance: -
v_gene: TRBV11-3
CDR3nt: TGTGCCAGCAGCCGACAGAGGAACTATGGCTACACCTTC
CDR3aa: CASSRQRNYGYTF

d_gene: -
j_gene: TRBJ1-5
abundance: -
v_gene: TRBV6-1
CDR3nt: TGTGCCAGCATTCCAGACAAGGGCAATCAGCCCCAGCATTTT
CDR3aa: CASIPDKGNQPQHF